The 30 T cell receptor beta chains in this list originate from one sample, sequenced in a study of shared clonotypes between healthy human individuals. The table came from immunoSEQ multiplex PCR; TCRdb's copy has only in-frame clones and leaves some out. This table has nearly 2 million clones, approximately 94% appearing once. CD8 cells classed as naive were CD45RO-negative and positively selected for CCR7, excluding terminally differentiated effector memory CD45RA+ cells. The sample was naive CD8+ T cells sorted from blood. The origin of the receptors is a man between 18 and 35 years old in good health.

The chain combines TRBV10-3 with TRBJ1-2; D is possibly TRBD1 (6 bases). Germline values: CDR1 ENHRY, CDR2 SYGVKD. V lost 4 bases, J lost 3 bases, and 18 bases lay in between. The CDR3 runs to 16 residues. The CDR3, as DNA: TGTGCCATCAGTGCAAAGTTTCGGACAGACGACTATGGCTACACCTTC. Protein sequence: CAISAKFRTDDYGYTF.

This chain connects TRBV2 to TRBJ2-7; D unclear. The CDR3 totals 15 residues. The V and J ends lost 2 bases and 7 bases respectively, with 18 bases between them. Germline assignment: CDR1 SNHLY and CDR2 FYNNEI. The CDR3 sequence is CASSEWSLPVSEQYF. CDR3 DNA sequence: TGTGCCAGCAGTGAATGGTCGCTCCCGGTTAGTGAGCAGTACTTC.

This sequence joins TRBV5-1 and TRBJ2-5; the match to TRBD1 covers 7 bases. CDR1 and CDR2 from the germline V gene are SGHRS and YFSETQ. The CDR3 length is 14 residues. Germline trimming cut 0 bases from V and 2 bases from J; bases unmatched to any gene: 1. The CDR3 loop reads CASSLEGQQETQYF. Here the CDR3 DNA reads TGCGCCAGCAGCTTGGAGGGACAGCAAGAGACCCAGTACTTC. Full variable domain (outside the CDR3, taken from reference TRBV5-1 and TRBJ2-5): KAGVTQTPRYLIKTRGQQVTLSCSPISGHRSVSWYQQTPGQGLQFLFEYFSETQRNKGNFPGRFSGRQFSNSRSEMNVSTLELGDSALYLCASSLEGQQETQYFGPGTRLLVL.

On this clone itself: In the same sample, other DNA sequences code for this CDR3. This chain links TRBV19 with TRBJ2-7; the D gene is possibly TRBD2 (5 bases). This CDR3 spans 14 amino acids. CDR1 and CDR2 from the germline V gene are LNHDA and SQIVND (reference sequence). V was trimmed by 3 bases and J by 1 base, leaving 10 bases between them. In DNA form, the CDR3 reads TGTGCCAGTAGTATCTCCGGGGAATCCTACGAGCAGTACTTC. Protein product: CASSISGESYEQYF.

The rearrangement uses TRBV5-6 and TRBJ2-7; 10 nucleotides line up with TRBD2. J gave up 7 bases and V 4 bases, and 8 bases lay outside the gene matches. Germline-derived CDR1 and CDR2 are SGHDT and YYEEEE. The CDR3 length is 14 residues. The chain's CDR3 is CASSLPGLAWEQYF. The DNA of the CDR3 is TGTGCCAGCAGCCTACCGGGACTAGCGTGGGAGCAGTACTTC.

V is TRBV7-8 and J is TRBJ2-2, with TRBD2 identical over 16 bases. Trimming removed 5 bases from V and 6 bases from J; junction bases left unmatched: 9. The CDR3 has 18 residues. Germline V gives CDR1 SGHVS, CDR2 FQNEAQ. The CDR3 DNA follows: TGTGCCAGCAGCCAGGGACTAGCGGGAGGGGTTTTTGCCGGGGAGCTGTTTTTT. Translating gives CASSQGLAGGVFAGELFF.

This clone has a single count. This CDR3 reads CASSRTGNEQFF. CDR3 sequence (DNA): TGTGCCAGCAGCCGGACGGGGAATGAGCAGTTCTTC. The rearrangement links TRBV5-4 to TRBJ2-1; TRBD2 might be the D (5 bases). CDR1 and CDR2 from the germline V gene are SGHNT and YYREEE (reference sequence). There are 12 residues in the CDR3. Trimming shortened V by 4 bases and J by 7 bases, and 9 bases separated the two germline ends.

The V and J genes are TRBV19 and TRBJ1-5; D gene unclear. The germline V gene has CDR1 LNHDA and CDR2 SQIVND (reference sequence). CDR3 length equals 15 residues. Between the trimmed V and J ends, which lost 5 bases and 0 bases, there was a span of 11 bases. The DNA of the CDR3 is TGTGCCAGTAGTCCCTGGGATTATAGCAATCAGCCCCAGCATTTT. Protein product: CASSPWDYSNQPQHF.

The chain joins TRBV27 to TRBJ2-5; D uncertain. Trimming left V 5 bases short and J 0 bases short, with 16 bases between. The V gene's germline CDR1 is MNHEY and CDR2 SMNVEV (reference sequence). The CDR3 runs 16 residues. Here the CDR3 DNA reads TGTGCCAGCAGTCCCTCATCCGGAGAAAACCAAGAGACCCAGTACTTC. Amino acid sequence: CASSPSSGENQETQYF.

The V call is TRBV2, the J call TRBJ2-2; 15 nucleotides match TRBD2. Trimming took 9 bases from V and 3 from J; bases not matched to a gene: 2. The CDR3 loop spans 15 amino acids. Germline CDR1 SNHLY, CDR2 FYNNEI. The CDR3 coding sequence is TGTGCCAGTCGGACTAGCGGGAGGGACACCGGGGAGCTGTTTTTT. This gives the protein CASRTSGRDTGELFF.

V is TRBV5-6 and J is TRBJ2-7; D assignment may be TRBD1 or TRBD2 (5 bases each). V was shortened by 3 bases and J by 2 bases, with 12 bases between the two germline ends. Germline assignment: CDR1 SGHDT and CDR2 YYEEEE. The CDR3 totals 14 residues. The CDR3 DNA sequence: TGTGCCAGCAGCTGGGGACCTAAGGCCTACGAGCAGTACTTC. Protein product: CASSWGPKAYEQYF. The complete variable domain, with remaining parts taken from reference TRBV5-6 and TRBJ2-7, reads DAGVTQSPTHLIKTRGQQVTLRCSPKSGHDTVSWYQQALGQGPQFIFQYYEEEERQRGNFPDRFSGHQFPNYSSELNVNALLLGDSALYLCASSWGPKAYEQYFGPGTRLTVT.

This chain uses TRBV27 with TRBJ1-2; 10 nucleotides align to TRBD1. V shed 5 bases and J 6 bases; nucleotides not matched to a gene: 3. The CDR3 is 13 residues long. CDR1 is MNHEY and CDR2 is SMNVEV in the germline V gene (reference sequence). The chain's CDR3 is CASSPGTGDGYTF. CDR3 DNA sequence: TGTGCCAGCAGTCCAGGGACAGGGGATGGCTACACCTTC.

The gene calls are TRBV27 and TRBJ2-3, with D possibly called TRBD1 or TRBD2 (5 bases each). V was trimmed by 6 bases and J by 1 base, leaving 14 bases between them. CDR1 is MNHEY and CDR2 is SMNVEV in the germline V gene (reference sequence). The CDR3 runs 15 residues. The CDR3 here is CASRDLRDRTDTQYF. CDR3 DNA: TGTGCCAGCAGGGACCTCCGGGACCGCACAGATACGCAGTATTTT.

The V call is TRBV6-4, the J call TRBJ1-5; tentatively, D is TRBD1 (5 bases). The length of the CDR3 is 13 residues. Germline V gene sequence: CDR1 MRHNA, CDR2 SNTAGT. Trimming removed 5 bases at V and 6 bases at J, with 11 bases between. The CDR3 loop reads CASSRQSRQPQHF. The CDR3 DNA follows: TGTGCCAGCAGTAGACAGAGCCGTCAGCCCCAGCATTTT.

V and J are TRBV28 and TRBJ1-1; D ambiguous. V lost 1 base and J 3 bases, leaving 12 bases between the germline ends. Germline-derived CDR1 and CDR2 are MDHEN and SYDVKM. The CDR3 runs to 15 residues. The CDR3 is CASSLFADFDTEAFF. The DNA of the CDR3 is TGTGCCAGCAGTTTATTCGCGGATTTCGACACTGAAGCTTTCTTT.

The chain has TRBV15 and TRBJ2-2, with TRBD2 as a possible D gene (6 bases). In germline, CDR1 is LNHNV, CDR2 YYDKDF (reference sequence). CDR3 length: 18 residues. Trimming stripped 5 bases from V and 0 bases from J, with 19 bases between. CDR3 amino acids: CATSGPLEGRANTGELFF. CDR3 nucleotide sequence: TGTGCCACCAGCGGCCCGTTGGAGGGGCGAGCGAACACCGGGGAGCTGTTTTTT.

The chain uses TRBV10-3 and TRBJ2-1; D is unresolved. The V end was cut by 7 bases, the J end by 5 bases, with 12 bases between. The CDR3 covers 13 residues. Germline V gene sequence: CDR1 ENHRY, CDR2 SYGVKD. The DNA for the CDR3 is TGTGCCATCAAGGCGGACGGCAACAATGAGCAGTTCTTC. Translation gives CAIKADGNNEQFF.

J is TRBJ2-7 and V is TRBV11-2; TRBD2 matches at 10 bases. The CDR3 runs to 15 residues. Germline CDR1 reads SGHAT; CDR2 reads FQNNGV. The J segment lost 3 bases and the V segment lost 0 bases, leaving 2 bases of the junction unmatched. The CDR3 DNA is TGTGCCAGCAGCTTAGAACTAGCGGGGATCTACGAGCAGTACTTC. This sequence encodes CASSLELAGIYEQYF.

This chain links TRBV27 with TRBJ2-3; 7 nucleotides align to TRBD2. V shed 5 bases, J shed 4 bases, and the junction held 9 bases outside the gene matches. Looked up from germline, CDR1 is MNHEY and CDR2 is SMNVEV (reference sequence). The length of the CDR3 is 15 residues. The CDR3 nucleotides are TGTGCCAGCAGTCATACGGGGGGTTTCCCAGATACGCAGTATTTT. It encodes CASSHTGGFPDTQYF.

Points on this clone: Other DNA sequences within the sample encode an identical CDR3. CDR3 sequence reads: CASSFGGTYEQYF. CDR3 bases: TGTGCCAGCAGCTTTGGGGGCACCTACGAGCAGTACTTC. This chain links TRBV7-9 with TRBJ2-7, with D possibly being TRBD1 (6 bases). V was clipped by 3 bases and J by 2 bases, with 8 bases between them. CDR1 SEHNR and CDR2 FQNEAQ come from the germline V gene (reference sequence). This CDR3 region has 13 residues. Full variable domain (outside the CDR3, taken from reference TRBV7-9 and TRBJ2-7): DTGVSQNPRHKITKRGQNVTFRCDPISEHNRLYWYRQTLGQGPEFLTYFQNEAQLEKSRLLSDRFSAERPKGSFSTLEIQRTEQGDSAMYLCASSFGGTYEQYFGPGTRLTVT.

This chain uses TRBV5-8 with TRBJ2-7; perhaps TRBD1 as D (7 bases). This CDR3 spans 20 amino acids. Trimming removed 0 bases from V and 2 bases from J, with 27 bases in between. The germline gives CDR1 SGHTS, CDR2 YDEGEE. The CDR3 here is CASSLAHIGWGDRYAYEQYF. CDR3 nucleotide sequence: TGTGCCAGCAGCTTGGCCCACATTGGTTGGGGGGACAGATACGCCTACGAGCAGTACTTC. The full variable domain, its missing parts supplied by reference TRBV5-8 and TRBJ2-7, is EAGVTQSPTHLIKTRGQQATLRCSPISGHTSVYWYQQALGLGLQFLLWYDEGEERNRGNFPPRFSGRQFPNYSSELNVNALELEDSALYLCASSLAHIGWGDRYAYEQYFGPGTRLTVT.

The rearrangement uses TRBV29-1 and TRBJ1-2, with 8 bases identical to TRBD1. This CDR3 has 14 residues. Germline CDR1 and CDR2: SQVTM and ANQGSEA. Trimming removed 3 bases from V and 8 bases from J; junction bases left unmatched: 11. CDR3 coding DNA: TGCAGCGTTGAGGTAGCCAGGGGGCAGGAAGGCTACACCTTC. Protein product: CSVEVARGQEGYTF.

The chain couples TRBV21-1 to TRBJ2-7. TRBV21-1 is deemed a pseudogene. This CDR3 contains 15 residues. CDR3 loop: CASSKVGKNVYEQYF. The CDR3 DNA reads TGTGCCAGCAGCAAAGTTGGGAAAAATGTCTACGAGCAGTACTTC.

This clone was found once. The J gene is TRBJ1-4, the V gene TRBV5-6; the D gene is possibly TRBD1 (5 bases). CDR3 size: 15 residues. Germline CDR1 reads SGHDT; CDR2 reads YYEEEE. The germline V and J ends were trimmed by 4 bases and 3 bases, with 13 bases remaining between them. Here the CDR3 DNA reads TGTGCCAGCAGCCCCGAGGGGTTTGCTAATGAAAAACTGTTTTTT. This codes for CASSPEGFANEKLFF.

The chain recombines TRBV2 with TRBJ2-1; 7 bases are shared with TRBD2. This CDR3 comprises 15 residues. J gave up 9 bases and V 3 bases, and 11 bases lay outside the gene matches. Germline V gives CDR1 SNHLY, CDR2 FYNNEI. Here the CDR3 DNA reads TGTGCCAGCAGTGATCGGGCGGGAGCCCGGGTTGAGCAGTTCTTC. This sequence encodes CASSDRAGARVEQFF.

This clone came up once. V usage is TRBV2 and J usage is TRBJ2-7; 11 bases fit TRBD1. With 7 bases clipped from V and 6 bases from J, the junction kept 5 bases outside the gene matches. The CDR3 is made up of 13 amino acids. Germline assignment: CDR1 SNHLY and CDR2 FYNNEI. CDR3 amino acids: CASKGTGGREQYF. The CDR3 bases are TGTGCCAGCAAGGGGACAGGGGGGCGCGAGCAGTACTTC.

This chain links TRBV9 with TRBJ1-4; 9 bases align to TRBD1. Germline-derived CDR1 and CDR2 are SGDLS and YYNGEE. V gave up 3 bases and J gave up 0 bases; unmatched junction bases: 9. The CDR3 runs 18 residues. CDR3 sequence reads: CASSGGQGGTATNEKLFF. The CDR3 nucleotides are TGTGCCAGCAGCGGGGGACAGGGAGGGACGGCAACTAATGAAAAACTGTTTTTT.

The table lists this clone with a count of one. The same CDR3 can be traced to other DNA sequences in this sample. As DNA, the CDR3 is TGTGCCAGCAGCGTGGGGACTGGGGACGAAAAACTGTTTTTT. Translating it yields CASSVGTGDEKLFF. The rearrangement uses TRBV9 and TRBJ1-4, with D tentatively TRBD1 (5 bases). Trimming left V 2 bases short and J 8 bases short, with 13 bases between. CDR1 is SGDLS and CDR2 is YYNGEE in the germline V gene. The CDR3 contains 14 residues.

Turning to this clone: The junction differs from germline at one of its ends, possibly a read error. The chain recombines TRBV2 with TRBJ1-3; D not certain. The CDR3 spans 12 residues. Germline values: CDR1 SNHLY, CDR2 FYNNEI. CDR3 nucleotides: TGTGCCAGTAGTGAGTTCGCAGACACCATATATTTT. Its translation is CASSEFADTIYF.

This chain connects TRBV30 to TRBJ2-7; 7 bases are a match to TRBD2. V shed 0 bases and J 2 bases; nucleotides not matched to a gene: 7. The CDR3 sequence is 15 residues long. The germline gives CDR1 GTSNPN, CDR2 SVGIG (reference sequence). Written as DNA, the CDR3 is TGTGCCTGGAGTGTACTGGGGGAGGGCCCCTACGAGCAGTACTTC. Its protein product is CAWSVLGEGPYEQYF.